The rows below give T cell receptor beta chains drawn from one sample of a study of CD8 T cells in ankylosing spondylitis. TCRdb redid the calling of the 5' RACE reads with MiXCR, one entry per CDR3 protein. This sample carries 350,000 or so distinct CDR3 sequences, 7.5% to 9% of them seen once, and the ten largest clones take about 14%. Sequencing used blood, either unsorted or a sorted T cell fraction (not recorded which). These receptors all stem from a male donor with ankylosing spondylitis. CDR3s include the opening cysteine and the closing phenylalanine or tryptophan. Fields, in order: CDR3 protein, CDR3 DNA, D gene, J gene, clone size, V gene. D genes are given only for firm matches. The size field is filled for only some rows; it gives once, few, many or a size class.

CASSYKLAGLNEQFF	TGTGCCAGCAGTTATAAACTAGCGGGACTCAATGAGCAGTTCTTC	TRBD2	TRBJ2-1	NA	TRBV6-2/TRBV6-3
CSGPGQGKNEQFF	TGCAGTGGCCCGGGACAGGGTAAGAATGAGCAGTTCTTC	TRBD1	TRBJ2-1	few	TRBV20-1
CASSLASGGGEAFF	TGTGCCAGCAGCTTAGCGTCAGGGGGCGGTGAAGCTTTCTTT	TRBD1	TRBJ1-1	NA	TRBV7-6
CSARRGLAGNPYEQYF	TGCAGTGCCAGAAGGGGACTAGCGGGGAACCCCTACGAGCAGTACTTC	TRBD2	TRBJ2-7	NA	TRBV20-1
CASSLVTGLAGAGYNEQFF	TGTGCCAGCAGCTTAGTAACGGGACTAGCGGGAGCTGGATACAATGAGCAGTTCTTC	TRBD2	TRBJ2-1	many	TRBV11-2
CASSLAGIAVTDTQYF	TGCGCCAGCAGCTTGGCTGGCATCGCGGTCACAGATACGCAGTATTTT	NA	TRBJ2-3	NA	TRBV5-1
CASSLVPRQYSNQPQHF	TGTGCCAGCAGCTTAGTTCCTAGACAGTATAGCAATCAGCCCCAGCATTTT	NA	TRBJ1-5	NA	TRBV7-2
CASSALGAEDEQYF	TGTGCCAGCAGTGCTCTCGGGGCAGAAGACGAGCAGTACTTC	NA	TRBJ2-7	few	TRBV6-1
CASPFPLAGLSSPLHF	TGTGCCAGTCCTTTCCCATTAGCGGGCCTAAGTTCACCCCTCCACTTT	NA	TRBJ1-6	few	TRBV25-1
CASSRRGVDTQYF	TGTGCCAGCAGCCGCAGGGGCGTAGATACGCAGTATTTT	NA	TRBJ2-3	NA	TRBV7-3
CASATSPIHEQYF	TGCGCCAGCGCGACTAGCCCTATCCACGAGCAGTACTTC	TRBD2	TRBJ2-7	NA	TRBV10-1
CASSFGMRTEQYF	TGTGCCAGCAGTTTTGGGATGCGGACCGAGCAGTACTTC	NA	TRBJ2-7	many	TRBV12-3/TRBV12-4
CASSSMLSSYNEQFF	TGTGCCAGCAGCTCTATGTTAAGCTCCTACAATGAGCAGTTCTTC	NA	TRBJ2-1	few	TRBV11-2
CSTGTSGWGEQFF	TGCAGCACTGGGACTAGCGGGTGGGGGGAGCAGTTCTTC	TRBD2	TRBJ2-1	NA	TRBV29-1
CSVESGNYEQYF	TGCAGCGTTGAAAGCGGGAACTACGAGCAGTACTTC	TRBD2	TRBJ2-7	NA	TRBV29-1